Ten or more counts support the clone carrying this T cell receptor beta chain. This record comes from a study of T cells in Graves' hyperthyroidism and ophthalmopathy. No progression to ophthalmopathy during 18 months of follow-up defined stable disease. The CDR3 regions of TCR beta were amplified from RNA transcripts. A set of HTBI primers served as the primers for a first-round RT-PCR of the TCR CDR3. TCRdb re-derived calls from the multiplex PCR reads in MiXCR, one entry per CDR3 protein. The sample holds about 200,000 distinct CDR3 sequences, about a sixth seen once. The germline V gene has CDR1 SGHAT and CDR2 FQNNGV. V was trimmed by 5 bases and J by 0 bases, leaving 8 bases between them. The CDR3 extends over 14 amino acids.

The receptor comes from a woman in her fifties or sixties with Graves' hyperthyroidism. J is TRBJ1-3 and V is TRBV11-2, with unresolved D. Specimen: blood. The CDR3 bases are TGTGCCAGCAGCAGTACAAGCTCTGGAAACACCATATATTTT. Translating gives CASSSTSSGNTIYF.